This is a list of T cell receptor beta chains from one sample in a study of monozygotic twins with cystic fibrosis. Clones were sequenced by immunoSEQ multiplex PCR, and TCRdb holds only the in-frame ones, with some missing. The repertoire holds roughly 14,000 clones, with around 93% as singletons. The source material was blood. The receptors originated from a girl aged 2 to 9 with cystic fibrosis. Both conserved end residues are part of each CDR3. A D gene is named only where the DNA matches it firmly. Only some rows state a clone size, as once, few, many or a class for expanded clones.

clone_size: .; j_call: TRBJ1-1; d_call: .; v_call: TRBV15; cdr3_nt: TGTGCCACCAGCAGCGTCGAGGGAGGGAACACTGAAGCTTTCTTT; cdr3_aa: CATSSVEGGNTEAFF
clone_size: few; j_call: TRBJ2-7; d_call: .; v_call: TRBV18; cdr3_nt: TGTGCCAGCTCCGGGGACGCCTACGAGCAGTACTTC; cdr3_aa: CASSGDAYEQYF
clone_size: .; j_call: TRBJ1-5; d_call: .; v_call: TRBV5-1; cdr3_nt: TGCGCCAGCAGCCCAGGTGGGGACAATCAGCCCCAGCATTTT; cdr3_aa: CASSPGGDNQPQHF
clone_size: .; j_call: TRBJ1-2; d_call: .; v_call: TRBV28; cdr3_nt: TGTGCCAGCAGTTTACTTCAAGGGAATGGCTACACCTTC; cdr3_aa: CASSLLQGNGYTF
clone_size: .; j_call: TRBJ1-5; d_call: TRBD1; v_call: TRBV6-1; cdr3_nt: TGTGCCAGCAGGGAGGGGACAGGGAGTGTTCAGCCCCAGCATTTT; cdr3_aa: CASREGTGSVQPQHF
clone_size: once; j_call: TRBJ1-1; d_call: .; v_call: TRBV4-1; cdr3_nt: TGCGCCAGCAGCCAAGATCTCAGGTCGGGGACTGAAGCTTTCTTT; cdr3_aa: CASSQDLRSGTEAFF
clone_size: .; j_call: TRBJ2-1; d_call: .; v_call: TRBV15; cdr3_nt: TGTGCCACCAGCAGTTTAGCGTGGGAGCAGTTCTTC; cdr3_aa: CATSSLAWEQFF
clone_size: .; j_call: TRBJ2-5; d_call: TRBD2; v_call: TRBV7-2; cdr3_nt: TGTGCCAGCAGCTTAGTGGCGGGAGAAGGGGAGACCCAGTACTTC; cdr3_aa: CASSLVAGEGETQYF
clone_size: .; j_call: TRBJ2-5; d_call: .; v_call: TRBV4-3; cdr3_nt: TGCGCCAGCAGCCAGGGGATAGGGGGCCAAGAGACCCAGTACTTC; cdr3_aa: CASSQGIGGQETQYF
clone_size: .; j_call: TRBJ2-1; d_call: .; v_call: TRBV5-1; cdr3_nt: TGCGCCAGCAGCCGAAACAGGGAGGGGACCAATGAGCAGTTCTTC; cdr3_aa: CASSRNREGTNEQFF
clone_size: .; j_call: TRBJ1-2; d_call: TRBD1; v_call: TRBV18; cdr3_nt: TGTGCCAGCTCACCCCGCCGGGACAGGGATTCCCCTAACTATGGCTACACCTTC; cdr3_aa: CASSPRRDRDSPNYGYTF
clone_size: .; j_call: TRBJ2-2; d_call: TRBD2; v_call: TRBV29-1; cdr3_nt: TGCAGCGCCGGACCCCTCCTAGCGGGAGGGCCCTGGACCGGGGAGCTGTTTTTT; cdr3_aa: CSAGPLLAGGPWTGELFF
clone_size: .; j_call: TRBJ2-1; d_call: .; v_call: TRBV4-1; cdr3_nt: TGCGCCAGCAGCCAGGCCGACGATGAGCAGTTCTTC; cdr3_aa: CASSQADDEQFF
clone_size: .; j_call: TRBJ1-5; d_call: TRBD1; v_call: TRBV27; cdr3_nt: TGTGCCAGCAGTCCTAGACAGGGACGACAGCCCCAGCATTTT; cdr3_aa: CASSPRQGRQPQHF
clone_size: once; j_call: TRBJ1-1; d_call: .; v_call: TRBV27; cdr3_nt: TGTGCCAGCAGTTTATTCAGGGGTTGGACTGAAGCTTTCTTT; cdr3_aa: CASSLFRGWTEAFF